This T cell receptor beta chain was found in a study of CD8+ T cells in alopecia areata. The sequencing template was cDNA reverse transcribed from extracted RNA. Method: immunoSEQ multiplex PCR; TCRdb's copy keeps in-frame clones and lacks some. The sample lists around 210,000 clones, roughly three fifths occurring once. As concerns this clone: Antigen specificity is unknown.

V was cut by 0 bases and J by 6 bases, with 8 bases left in between. Germline lookup yields CDR1 MNHEY and CDR2 SVGAGI. This CDR3 is built from 13 residues. Study-wide points: With patients, TCR sharing proved less clear than in mice, a difference possibly related to HLA.

The V call is TRBV6-5, the J call TRBJ1-2, with no clear D. This TCR came from a human donor in good health. Sequenced input: CD8+ T cells sorted from blood. In DNA form, the CDR3 reads TGTGCCAGCAGTTACTCCATGGGAGATGGCTACACCTTC. It is translated as CASSYSMGDGYTF.